This T cell receptor beta chain derives from a study of a mutant IDH1 vaccine in newly diagnosed glioma. Overall study: The initiation of vaccination occurred 4-6 weeks after radiotherapy alone, or with temozolomide cycles. The timing of visit V12 was week 35, and that of visit V13 was week 47.

Stated time point: week 47, end of study. A single vaccine dose contained 300 ug of mutant IDH1 20-mer peptide, and topical imiquimod was used with it. Astrocytomas that were new, WHO grade 3 or 4, IDH1-mutant and ATRX-lost were present in the donors. Germline loops: CDR1 SNHLY, CDR2 FYNNEI. V shed 3 bases and J 6 bases; nucleotides not matched to a gene: 12. The CDR3 has 18 amino acids. The repertoire was sequenced with immunoSEQ multiplex PCR; TCRdb's copy has only in-frame clones and lacks some. Of approximately 60,000 clones in the sample, roughly 87% were seen once. The study's findings and limits: Among patients, approximately 93% showed immune responses induced by the vaccine.

Worth noting for this clone: What it binds is not known.

The sample here was PBMCs, taken from a glioma patient whose treatment included an IDH1 peptide vaccine. The chain is built from TRBV2 and TRBJ1-5, with TRBD1 matching 12 bases. The clonotype comes from a woman aged 50 to 60 with glioma. CDR3 sequence reads: CASSDERDRGLLGQPQHF. DNA of the CDR3: TGTGCCAGCAGTGATGAAAGGGACAGGGGGCTGTTAGGTCAGCCCCAGCATTTT.